These T cell receptor beta chains were read from a single sample in a study of read filtering for tumor transcriptome and immune sequencing. MiXCR, run by TCRdb on the reads, gives a single entry per CDR3 protein. The table includes over 50,000 distinct CDR3 sequences, approximately 19% detected once. The sequenced material came from a population of CD138-negative cells sorted from bone marrow. The receptors here all came from a donor aged 40 or older with multiple myeloma. Both conserved end residues are part of each CDR3. Fields, in order: CDR3 DNA, CDR3 protein, D gene, clone size, J gene, V gene. D genes are given only for firm matches. A clone size is listed for some rows: how often the clone was seen (once, few, many), or a class if it is expanded.

TGTGCCAGCAGCTTCTCAGGTAGCGAAAACATTCAGTACTTC,CASSFSGSENIQYF,-,many,TRBJ2-4,TRBV7-9
TGTGCCAGCACTTCAGGGGGGATTAGCAATCAGCCCCAGCATTTT,CASTSGGISNQPQHF,TRBD1,many,TRBJ1-5,TRBV28
TGTGCCAGCAGCTCCGGGTCCAGCAATCAGCCCCAGCATTTT,CASSSGSSNQPQHF,-,few,TRBJ1-5,TRBV7-9
TGTGCCAGCAGTGAAAGACACCGGCTTGAGACCCAGTACTTC,CASSERHRLETQYF,-,many,TRBJ2-5,TRBV6-1
TGCGCCAGCAGCTTGGGCACTAGCACAGATACGCAGTATTTT,CASSLGTSTDTQYF,-,many,TRBJ2-3,TRBV5-1
TGTGCCAGCAGGCCAGGGGGCGGATCGACTGAAAAACTGTTTTTT,CASRPGGGSTEKLFF,TRBD1,many,TRBJ1-4,TRBV14
TGCGGGGGGGAACAGGGGAGTAGTAGCGAGCAGTACTTC,CGGEQGSSSEQYF,-,many,TRBJ2-7,TRBV20-1
TGTGCCAGCAGTGACCTCAAGACTAGCGGGGTCCCAACCCAGTACTTC,CASSDLKTSGVPTQYF,TRBD2,many,TRBJ2-5,TRBV25-1
TGCAGCGTTGAGCGGCTGGGAAGAAATGAGCAGTTCTTC,CSVERLGRNEQFF,-,many,TRBJ2-1,TRBV29-1
TGTGCCAGCAGGTCCGCTTCAGGAAACACCATATATTTT,CASRSASGNTIYF,-,few,TRBJ1-3,TRBV12-3/TRBV12-4
TGTGCTAGTGGTTTGGCCGAGCAGTTCTTC,CASGLAEQFF,-,many,TRBJ2-1,TRBV12-5
TGCAGCGTTGACGCAGGGGAAGCTTTCTTT,CSVDAGEAFF,-,-,TRBJ1-1,TRBV29-1
TGCGCCAGCAGCTTGTGGGCAAACGCTGAAGCTTTCTTT,CASSLWANAEAFF,-,many,TRBJ1-1,TRBV5-1
TGTGCCAGCAACGCTGACTCTGGAAACACCATATATTTT,CASNADSGNTIYF,-,-,TRBJ1-3,TRBV9
TGTGCCAGCAGTCGGCAGGGAAGCTACGAGCAGTACTTC,CASSRQGSYEQYF,-,many,TRBJ2-7,TRBV2
TGTGCCAGCAGTACTCTCGGGACTAGCGGGGTCGAGCAGTACTTC,CASSTLGTSGVEQYF,TRBD2,many,TRBJ2-7,TRBV6-1
TGCAGCGCTTACCCCATGTCCGCGAACACTAAAGCTTTCTTT,CSAYPMSANTKAFF,-,-,TRBJ1-1,TRBV29-1
TGTGCCAGCAGTCTAGCGGGAGAGACCCAGTACTTC,CASSLAGETQYF,TRBD2,many,TRBJ2-5,TRBV7-2
TGCAGTGCTAGACAGGGAAGCACTGAAGCTTTCTTT,CSARQGSTEAFF,-,many,TRBJ1-1,TRBV20-1
TGTGCCAGCAGCTCGGGGGATGGACAGACCCAGTACTTC,CASSSGDGQTQYF,-,many,TRBJ2-5,TRBV7-3
TGCAGCGTTGAAGGACAGGAGGTTGAAAAACTGTTTTTT,CSVEGQEVEKLFF,-,many,TRBJ1-4,TRBV29-1
TGCGCCAGCAGCGGGACAGACAACACTGAAGCTTTCTTT,CASSGTDNTEAFF,TRBD1,many,TRBJ1-1,TRBV5-1
TGTGCCAGCAGTAATGGACGGGACAAAGGACAGTACGAGCAGTACTTC,CASSNGRDKGQYEQYF,-,many,TRBJ2-7,TRBV7-9
TGTGCCAGCAGTAATAGGTACGAGCAGTACTTC,CASSNRYEQYF,-,many,TRBJ2-7,TRBV28
TGCGCCAGCAGCCAATTAGGGGGGGTTGAGCCCCAGCATTTT,CASSQLGGVEPQHF,-,many,TRBJ1-5,TRBV5-1
TGTGCCAGCAGTGAAGCTGTTGAAAAGTCGCGGGAGACCCAGTACTTC,CASSEAVEKSRETQYF,-,many,TRBJ2-5,TRBV6-1
TGTGCCAGCAGCTTATTCGGTAGCACAGATACGCAGTATTTT,CASSLFGSTDTQYF,-,many,TRBJ2-3,TRBV7-2
TGTGCCAGCAGATTCATGGCGGCCAGCTCCTACGAGCAGTACTTC,CASRFMAASSYEQYF,-,-,TRBJ2-7,TRBV28
TGTGCCAGCAGGATCGGGGCTGAAGAGACCCAGTACTTC,CASRIGAEETQYF,-,many,TRBJ2-5,TRBV6-5
TGTGCCAGCAGTTACTCGACGGGAGAGACCCAGTACTTC,CASSYSTGETQYF,-,many,TRBJ2-5,TRBV6-5
TGTGCCAGCAGTGAAGGCGGCGGGAGAAACATTCAGTACTTC,CASSEGGGRNIQYF,TRBD2,-,TRBJ2-4,TRBV12-3/TRBV12-4
TGCGCCAGCAGCTTGTCGGGGGGTTCTAATGAGCTGTTCTTC,CASSLSGGSNELFF,TRBD2,many,TRBJ2-1,TRBV5-1
TGTGCCAGTAGCGACCAGCTATCAACTAATGAAAAACTGTTTTTT,CASSDQLSTNEKLFF,-,many,TRBJ1-4,TRBV19
TGTGCCAGCAGCTTGGGAAGGGAGTTTACGTTGGACAACACTGAAGCTTTCTTT,CASSLGREFTLDNTEAFF,-,many,TRBJ1-1,TRBV5-6
TGTGCCAGCAGCCAAGATCTAAGGGGGGGAGATACGCAGTATTTT,CASSQDLRGGDTQYF,-,many,TRBJ2-3,TRBV3-1
TGTGCCAGCCTCCGGGACCCCCAGAGCAATGAGCAGTTCTTC,CASLRDPQSNEQFF,-,many,TRBJ2-1,TRBV11-3
TGCGCCAGCAGCTTGACTAGCGGGACGGCCGGGGAGCTGTTTTTT,CASSLTSGTAGELFF,TRBD2,many,TRBJ2-2,TRBV5-1
TGCAGTGCTAGCCGGAGTTTCGGAAAGGCAACTAATGAAAAACTGTTTTTT,CSASRSFGKATNEKLFF,-,many,TRBJ1-4,TRBV20-1
TGTGCCAGCAGTGAAGAGGTGGCCAGCGGGGGATCGAATACGCAGTATTTT,CASSEEVASGGSNTQYF,TRBD2,many,TRBJ2-3,TRBV6-1
TGCAGTGCTAGTGTGACAGCCCAGTCCTACGAGCAGTACTTC,CSASVTAQSYEQYF,-,-,TRBJ2-7,TRBV20-1
TGTGCCAGCAGCCCCCCGACTAGCGGGAGCAATGAGCAGTTCTTC,CASSPPTSGSNEQFF,TRBD2,many,TRBJ2-1,TRBV11-2
TGCAGCGGCGCTCTGGCGGAACTCAGGAATGAGCAGTTCTTC,CSGALAELRNEQFF,-,many,TRBJ2-1,TRBV29-1
TGTGCCAGTAGGGCTACCGGGACAGCCTACGAGCAGTACTTC,CASRATGTAYEQYF,TRBD1,many,TRBJ2-7,TRBV19